This TCR beta chain was sequenced during a study of T cells in Graves' hyperthyroidism and ophthalmopathy. V dropped 5 bases and J dropped 4; count of bases not matched to a gene: 9. Germline CDR1 LNHDA, CDR2 SQIVND (reference sequence). This CDR3 region has 16 residues. The TCR beta CDR3 regions underwent amplification using RNA transcripts as the source. When the TCR CDR3 underwent first-round RT-PCR, the HTBI primer set was used. One entry per CDR3 protein results from TCRdb running MiXCR on the multiplex PCR reads. Of roughly 350,000 distinct CDR3 sequences listed, roughly an eighth are singletons.

This clonotype was obtained from a woman in her 40s with Graves' ophthalmopathy. Material for sequencing was blood. The V and J genes are TRBV19 and TRBJ1-5; TRBD1 agrees at 9 bases. The CDR3 protein is CASSPVDRGWNQPQHF. The CDR3, as DNA: TGTGCCAGTAGTCCCGTGGACAGGGGCTGGAATCAGCCCCAGCATTTT.